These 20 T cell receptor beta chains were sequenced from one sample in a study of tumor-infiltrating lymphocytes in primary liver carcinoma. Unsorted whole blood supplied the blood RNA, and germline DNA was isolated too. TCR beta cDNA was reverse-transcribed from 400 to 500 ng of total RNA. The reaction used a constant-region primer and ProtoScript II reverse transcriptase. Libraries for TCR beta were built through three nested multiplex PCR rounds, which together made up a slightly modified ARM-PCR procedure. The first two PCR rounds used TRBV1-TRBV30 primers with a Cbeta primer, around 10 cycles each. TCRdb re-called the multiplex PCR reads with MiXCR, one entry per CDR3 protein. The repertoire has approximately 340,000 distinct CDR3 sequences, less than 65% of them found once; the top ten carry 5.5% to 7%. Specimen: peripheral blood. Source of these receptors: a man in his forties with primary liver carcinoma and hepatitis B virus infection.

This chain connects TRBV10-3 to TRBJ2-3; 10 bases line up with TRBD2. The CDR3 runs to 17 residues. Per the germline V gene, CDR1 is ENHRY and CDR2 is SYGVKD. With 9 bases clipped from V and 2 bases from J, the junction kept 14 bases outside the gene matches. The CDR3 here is CAMSTLPSGSPTDTQYF. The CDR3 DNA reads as TGTGCCATGAGTACCCTCCCTAGCGGGAGCCCCACAGATACGCAGTATTTT.

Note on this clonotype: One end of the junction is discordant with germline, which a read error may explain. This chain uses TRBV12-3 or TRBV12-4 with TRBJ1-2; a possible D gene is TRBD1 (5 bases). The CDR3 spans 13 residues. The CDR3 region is CASTTLSRVLYAF. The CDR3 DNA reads TGTGCCAGCACCACTTTAAGCAGGGTGCTGTACGCCTTC.

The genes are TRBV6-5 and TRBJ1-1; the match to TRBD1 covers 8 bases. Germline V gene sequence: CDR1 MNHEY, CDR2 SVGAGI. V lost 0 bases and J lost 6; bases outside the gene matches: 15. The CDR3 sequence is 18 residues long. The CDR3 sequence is CASSYSNGSRGLRAEAFF. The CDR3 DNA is TGTGCCAGCAGTTACTCGAACGGTTCCAGGGGGCTTCGAGCTGAAGCTTTCTTT.

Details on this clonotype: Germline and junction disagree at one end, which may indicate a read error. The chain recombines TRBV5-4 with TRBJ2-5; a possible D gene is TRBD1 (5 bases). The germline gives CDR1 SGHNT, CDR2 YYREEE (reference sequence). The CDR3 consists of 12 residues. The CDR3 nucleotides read TGTGCCAGCAACTTGGACAAGGCCGTCAAATACTTC. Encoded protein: CASNLDKAVKYF.

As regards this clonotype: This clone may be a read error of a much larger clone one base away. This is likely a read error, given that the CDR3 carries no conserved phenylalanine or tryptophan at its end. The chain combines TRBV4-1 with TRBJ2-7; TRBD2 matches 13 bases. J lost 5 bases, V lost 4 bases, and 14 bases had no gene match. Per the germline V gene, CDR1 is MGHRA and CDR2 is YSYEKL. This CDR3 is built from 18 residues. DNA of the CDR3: TGCGCCAGCAGCCTCCGGACTAGCGGGAGAGGGGGCGGTAACGAGCAGTACTTA. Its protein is CASSLRTSGRGGGNEQYL.

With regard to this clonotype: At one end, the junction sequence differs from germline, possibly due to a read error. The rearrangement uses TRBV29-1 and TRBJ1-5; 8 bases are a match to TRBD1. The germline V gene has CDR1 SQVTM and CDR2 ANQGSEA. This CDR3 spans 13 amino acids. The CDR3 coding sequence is TGCAGCGTGGGGACAGGTGAGAATCATCCCCAGCATTTT. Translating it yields CSVGTGENHPQHF.

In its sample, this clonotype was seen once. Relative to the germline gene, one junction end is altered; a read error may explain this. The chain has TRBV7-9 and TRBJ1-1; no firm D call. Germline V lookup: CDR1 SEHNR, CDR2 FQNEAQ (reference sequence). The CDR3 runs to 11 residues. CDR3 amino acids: CVSSPNTEAFF. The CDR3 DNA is TGTGTCAGCAGCCCGAACACTGAAGCTTTCTTT. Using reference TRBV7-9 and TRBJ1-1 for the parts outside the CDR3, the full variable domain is DTGVSQNPRHKITKRGQNVTFRCDPISEHNRLYWYRQTLGQGPEFLTYFQNEAQLEKSRLLSDRFSAERPKGSFSTLEIQRTEQGDSAMYLCVSSPNTEAFFGQGTRLTVV.

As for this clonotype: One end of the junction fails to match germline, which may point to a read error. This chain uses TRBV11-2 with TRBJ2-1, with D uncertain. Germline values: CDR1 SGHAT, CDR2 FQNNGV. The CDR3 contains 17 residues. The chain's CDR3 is CASSSMAPRSSYDEQFF. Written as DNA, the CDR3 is TGTGCCAGCAGCTCGATGGCTCCGAGGTCCTCCTACGATGAGCAGTTCTTC.

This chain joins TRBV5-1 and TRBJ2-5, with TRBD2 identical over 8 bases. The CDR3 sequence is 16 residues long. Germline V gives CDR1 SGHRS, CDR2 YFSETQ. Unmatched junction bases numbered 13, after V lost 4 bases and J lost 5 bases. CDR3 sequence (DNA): TGCGCCAGCAGCCTGGGAGGATCGAGCGGGAGTGAGACCCAGTACTTC. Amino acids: CASSLGGSSGSETQYF.

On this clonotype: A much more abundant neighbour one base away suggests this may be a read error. The DNA for the CDR3 is TGTGCCAGCAGCCCCCGGACAAAAAGTGGACACACCATATATTTT. This gives the protein CASSPRTKSGHTIYF. The gene calls are TRBV6-6 and TRBJ1-3, with D possibly being TRBD1 (5 bases). The CDR3 contains 15 residues. The germline V gene encodes CDR1 MNHNY and CDR2 SVGAGI (reference sequence).

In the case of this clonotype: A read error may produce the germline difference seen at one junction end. CDR3 amino acids: CVSSQTQAGGRSYNEQFF. In DNA form, the CDR3 reads TGTGTCAGCAGTCAAACCCAGGCGGGAGGGCGCTCCTACAATGAGCAGTTCTTC. The rearrangement joins TRBV6-2 or TRBV6-3 to TRBJ2-1; 9 bases line up with TRBD2. The CDR3 runs to 18 residues. Germline V lookup: CDR1 MNHEY, CDR2 SVGEGT.

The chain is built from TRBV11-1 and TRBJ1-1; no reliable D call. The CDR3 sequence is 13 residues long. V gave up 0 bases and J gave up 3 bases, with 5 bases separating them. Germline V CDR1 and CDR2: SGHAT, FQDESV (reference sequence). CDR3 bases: TGTGCCAGCAGCTTAGCGCGCGACACTGAAGCTTTCTTT. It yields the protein CASSLARDTEAFF. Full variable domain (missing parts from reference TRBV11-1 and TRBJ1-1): EAEVAQSPRYKITEKSQAVAFWCDPISGHATLYWYRQILGQGPELLVQFQDESVVDDSQLPKDRFSAERLKGVDSTLKIQPAELGDSAMYLCASSLARDTEAFFGQGTRLTVV.

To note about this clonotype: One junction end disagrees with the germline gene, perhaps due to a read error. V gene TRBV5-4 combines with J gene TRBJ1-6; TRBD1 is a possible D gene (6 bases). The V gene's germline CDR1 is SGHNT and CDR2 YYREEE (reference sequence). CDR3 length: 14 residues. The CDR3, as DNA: TGTGTCAGCAGCTCAGGGGATTCTGCTTCACCCCTCCACTTT. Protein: CVSSSGDSASPLHF.

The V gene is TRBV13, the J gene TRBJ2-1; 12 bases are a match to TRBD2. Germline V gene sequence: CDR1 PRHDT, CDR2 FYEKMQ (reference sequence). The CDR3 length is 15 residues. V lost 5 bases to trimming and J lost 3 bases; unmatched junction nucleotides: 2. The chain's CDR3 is CASSRGLAGYNEQFF. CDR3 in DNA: TGTGCCAGCAGCCGGGGACTAGCGGGCTACAATGAGCAGTTCTTC. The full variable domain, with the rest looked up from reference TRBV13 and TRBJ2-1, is AAGVIQSPRHLIKEKRETATLKCYPIPRHDTVYWYQQGPGQDPQFLISFYEKMQSDKGSIPDRFSAQQFSDYHSELNMSSLELGDSALYFCASSRGLAGYNEQFFGPGTRLTVL.

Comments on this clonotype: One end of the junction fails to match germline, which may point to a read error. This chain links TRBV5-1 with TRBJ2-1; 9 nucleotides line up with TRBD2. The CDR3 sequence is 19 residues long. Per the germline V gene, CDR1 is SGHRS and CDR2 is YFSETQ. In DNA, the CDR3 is TGCGCCAGCAGCTTGATTGGTCTAGCGGGATCGAGCTCCTACAATAAGCAGTTCTTC. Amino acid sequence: CASSLIGLAGSSSYNKQFF. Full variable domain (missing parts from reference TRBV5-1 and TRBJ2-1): KAGVTQTPRYLIKTRGQQVTLSCSPISGHRSVSWYQQTPGQGLQFLFEYFSETQRNKGNFPGRFSGRQFSNSRSEMNVSTLELGDSALYLCASSLIGLAGSSSYNKQFFGPGTRLTVL.

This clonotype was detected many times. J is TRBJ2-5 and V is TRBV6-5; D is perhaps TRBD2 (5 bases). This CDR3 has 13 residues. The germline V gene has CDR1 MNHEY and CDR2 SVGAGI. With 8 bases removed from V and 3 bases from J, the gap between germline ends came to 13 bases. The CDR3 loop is CASSRAWEETQYF. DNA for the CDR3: TGTGCCAGCTCGCGGGCCTGGGAAGAGACCCAGTACTTC.

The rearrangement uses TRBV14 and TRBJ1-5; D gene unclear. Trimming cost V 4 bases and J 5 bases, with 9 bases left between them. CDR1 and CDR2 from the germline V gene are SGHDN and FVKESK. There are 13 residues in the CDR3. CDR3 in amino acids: CASSPAEDQPQHF. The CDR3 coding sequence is TGTGCCAGCAGCCCGGCAGAGGATCAGCCCCAGCATTTT.

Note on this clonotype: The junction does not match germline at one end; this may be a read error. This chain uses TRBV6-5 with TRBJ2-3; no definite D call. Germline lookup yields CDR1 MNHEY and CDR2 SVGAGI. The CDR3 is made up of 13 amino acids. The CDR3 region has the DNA TGTGCCAGCAGTTACCGGAGCACAGATATGCAGTATTTT. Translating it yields CASSYRSTDMQYF.

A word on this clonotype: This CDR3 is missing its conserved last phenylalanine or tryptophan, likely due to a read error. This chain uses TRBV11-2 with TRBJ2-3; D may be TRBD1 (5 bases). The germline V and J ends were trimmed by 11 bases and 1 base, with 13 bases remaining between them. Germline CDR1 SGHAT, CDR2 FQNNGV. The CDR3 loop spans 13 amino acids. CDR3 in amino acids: CADSLGGTDTQYL. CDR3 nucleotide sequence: TGTGCCGACAGCTTAGGTGGCACAGATACGCAGTATTTA.

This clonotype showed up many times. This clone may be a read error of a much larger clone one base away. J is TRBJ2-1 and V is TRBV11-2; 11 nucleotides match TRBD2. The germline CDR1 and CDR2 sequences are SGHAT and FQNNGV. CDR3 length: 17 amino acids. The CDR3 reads CASGLEGGGLAADEQFF. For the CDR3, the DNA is TGTGCCAGCGGCTTAGAGGGGGGGGGACTAGCGGCGGATGAGCAGTTCTTC.